This T cell receptor (beta chain) is from a study of T cells expressing NK-cell markers. Findings and caveats of the study: Whether expanded NKG2C+ T cell clones were HCMV-specific remained unclear.

Details on this clonotype: Its target is unknown.

TCRdb processed the 5' RACE reads again and assigns one entry to each CDR3 protein, with no DNA. The sample is made up of over 100,000 distinct CDR3 sequences, and the top ten hold 15% to 20% of it. In germline, CDR1 is MGHRA, CDR2 YSYEKL. The CDR3 totals 14 residues. The chain recombines TRBV4-1 with TRBJ1-1. The receptor comes from a woman aged 18-69 years in good health. Input material: blood T cells: a sorted CD56 or NKG2C T cell subset, CD4+ or CD8+ T cells, or bulk PBMC T cells (not recorded which). CDR3 region: CASSQPDMSGEAFF.